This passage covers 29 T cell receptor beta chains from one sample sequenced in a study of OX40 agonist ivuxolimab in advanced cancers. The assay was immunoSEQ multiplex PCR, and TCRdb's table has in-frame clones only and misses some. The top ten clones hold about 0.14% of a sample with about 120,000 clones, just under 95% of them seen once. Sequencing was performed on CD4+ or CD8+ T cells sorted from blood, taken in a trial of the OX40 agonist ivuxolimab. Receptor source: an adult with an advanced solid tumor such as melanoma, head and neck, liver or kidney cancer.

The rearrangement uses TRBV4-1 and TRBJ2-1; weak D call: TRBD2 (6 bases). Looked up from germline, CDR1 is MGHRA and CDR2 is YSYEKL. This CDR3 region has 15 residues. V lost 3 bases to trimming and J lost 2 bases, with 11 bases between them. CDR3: CASSHPRTTYNEQFF. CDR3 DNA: TGCGCCAGCAGCCATCCTCGGACTACCTACAATGAGCAGTTCTTC.

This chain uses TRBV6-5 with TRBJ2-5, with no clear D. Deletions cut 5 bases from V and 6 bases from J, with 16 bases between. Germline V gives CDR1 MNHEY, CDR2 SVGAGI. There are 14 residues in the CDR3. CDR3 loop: CASSASTLGKTQYF. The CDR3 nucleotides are TGTGCCAGCAGTGCGTCAACTTTAGGAAAGACCCAGTACTTC.

The CDR3 DNA reads TGTGCCATCAGCACCGGGACAGGCCACAATGAGCAGTTCTTC. Its protein product is CAISTGTGHNEQFF. This rearrangement joins TRBV10-3 to TRBJ2-1; 8 nucleotides align to TRBD1. The CDR3 is made up of 14 amino acids. The germline V gene encodes CDR1 ENHRY and CDR2 SYGVKD. Germline trimming cut 6 bases from V and 5 bases from J; bases unmatched to any gene: 6.

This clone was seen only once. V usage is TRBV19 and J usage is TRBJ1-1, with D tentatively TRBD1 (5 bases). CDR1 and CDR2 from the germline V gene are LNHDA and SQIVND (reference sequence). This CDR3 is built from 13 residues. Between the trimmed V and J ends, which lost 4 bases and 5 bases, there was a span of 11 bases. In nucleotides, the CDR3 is TGTGCCAGTAGTAGCGCTCCAGGGACTGAAGCTTTCTTT. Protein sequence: CASSSAPGTEAFF.

CDR3 DNA sequence: TGTGCCAGCAGTTCCAGGGGCCAAAACACCATATATTTT. It yields the protein CASSSRGQNTIYF. J is TRBJ1-3 and V is TRBV28; D might be TRBD1 (6 bases). Germline V gene sequence: CDR1 MDHEN, CDR2 SYDVKM. V lost 4 bases and J lost 6, with 10 bases in between. The CDR3 is 13 residues long.

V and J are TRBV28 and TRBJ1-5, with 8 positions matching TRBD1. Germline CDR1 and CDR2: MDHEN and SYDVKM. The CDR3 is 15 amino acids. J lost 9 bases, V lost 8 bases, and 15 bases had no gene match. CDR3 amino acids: CASHRQDRASGPQHF. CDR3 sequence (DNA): TGTGCCAGCCACCGTCAGGACAGGGCCTCAGGGCCCCAGCATTTT.

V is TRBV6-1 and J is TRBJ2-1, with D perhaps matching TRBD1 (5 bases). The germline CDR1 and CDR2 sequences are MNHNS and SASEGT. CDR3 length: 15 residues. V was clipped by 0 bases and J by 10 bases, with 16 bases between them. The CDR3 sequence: CASSEAWTKKGEQFF. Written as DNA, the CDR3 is TGTGCCAGCAGTGAAGCATGGACAAAAAAGGGGGAGCAGTTCTTC.

The CDR3 coding sequence is TGTGCCAGCAGTTACCTTTTGGGGACAATTACAGATACGCAGTATTTT. This sequence encodes CASSYLLGTITDTQYF. The genes are TRBV6-5 and TRBJ2-3, with D possibly TRBD1 on 6 matching bases. CDR1 is MNHEY, CDR2 SVGAGI, per germline. This CDR3 is 16 amino acids long. Trimming pared 2 bases from V and 3 bases from J, leaving 15 bases between.

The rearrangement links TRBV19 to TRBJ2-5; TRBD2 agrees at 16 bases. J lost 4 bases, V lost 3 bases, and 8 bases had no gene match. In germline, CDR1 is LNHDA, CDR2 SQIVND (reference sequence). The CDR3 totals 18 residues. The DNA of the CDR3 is TGTGCCAGTAGTATCCCGGGACTAGCGGGGGGGCAAGGAGAGACCCAGTACTTC. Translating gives CASSIPGLAGGQGETQYF.

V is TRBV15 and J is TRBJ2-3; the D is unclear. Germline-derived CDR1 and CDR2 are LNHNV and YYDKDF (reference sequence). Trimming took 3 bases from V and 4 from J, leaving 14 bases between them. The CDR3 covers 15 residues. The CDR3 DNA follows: TGTGCCACCAGCAGGGCAGGAGAGCGCTCAGATACGCAGTATTTT. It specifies CATSRAGERSDTQYF.

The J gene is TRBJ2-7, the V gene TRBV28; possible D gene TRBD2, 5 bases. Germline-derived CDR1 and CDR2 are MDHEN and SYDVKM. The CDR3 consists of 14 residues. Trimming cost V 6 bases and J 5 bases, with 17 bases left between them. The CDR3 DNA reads TGTGCCAGCAGACGTCCTGGAGGAAAGAACGAGCAGTACTTC. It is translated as CASRRPGGKNEQYF.

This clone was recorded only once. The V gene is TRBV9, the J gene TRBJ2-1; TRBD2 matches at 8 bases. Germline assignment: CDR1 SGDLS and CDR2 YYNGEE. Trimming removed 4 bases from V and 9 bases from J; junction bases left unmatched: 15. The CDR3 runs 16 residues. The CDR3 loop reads CASSPRGGAGRTEQFF. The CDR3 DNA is TGTGCCAGCAGCCCCCGGGGGGGCGCGGGAAGAACTGAGCAGTTCTTC.

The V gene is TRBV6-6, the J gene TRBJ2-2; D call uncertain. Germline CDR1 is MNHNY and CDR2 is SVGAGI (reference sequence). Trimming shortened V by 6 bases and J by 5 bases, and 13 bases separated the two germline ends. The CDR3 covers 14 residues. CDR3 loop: CASSPAFRTGELFF. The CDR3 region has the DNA TGTGCCAGCAGCCCTGCTTTCCGAACCGGGGAGCTGTTTTTT.

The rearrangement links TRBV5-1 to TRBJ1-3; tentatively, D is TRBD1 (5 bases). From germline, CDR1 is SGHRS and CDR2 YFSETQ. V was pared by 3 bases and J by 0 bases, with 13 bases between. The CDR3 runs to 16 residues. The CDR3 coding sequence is TGCGCCAGCAGCTCGGGCGGGGGAGTCTCTGGAAACACCATATATTTT. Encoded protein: CASSSGGGVSGNTIYF.

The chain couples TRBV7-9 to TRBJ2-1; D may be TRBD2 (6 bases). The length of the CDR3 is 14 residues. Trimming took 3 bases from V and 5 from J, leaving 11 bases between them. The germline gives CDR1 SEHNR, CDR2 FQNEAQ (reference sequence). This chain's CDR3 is CASSLEGINNEQFF. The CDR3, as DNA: TGTGCCAGCAGCTTGGAGGGAATCAACAATGAGCAGTTCTTC.

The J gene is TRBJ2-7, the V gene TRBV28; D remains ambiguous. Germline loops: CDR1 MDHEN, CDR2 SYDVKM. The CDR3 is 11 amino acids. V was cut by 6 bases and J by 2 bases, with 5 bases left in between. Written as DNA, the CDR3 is TGTGCCAGCAGGCGAGCCTACGAGCAGTACTTC. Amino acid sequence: CASRRAYEQYF.

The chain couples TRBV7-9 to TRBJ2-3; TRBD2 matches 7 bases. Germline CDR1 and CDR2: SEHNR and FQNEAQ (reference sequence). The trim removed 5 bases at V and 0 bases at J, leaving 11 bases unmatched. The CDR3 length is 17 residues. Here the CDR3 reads CASSHLPGLTSTDTQYF. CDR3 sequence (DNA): TGTGCCAGCAGCCACCTGCCGGGACTAACTAGCACAGATACGCAGTATTTT.

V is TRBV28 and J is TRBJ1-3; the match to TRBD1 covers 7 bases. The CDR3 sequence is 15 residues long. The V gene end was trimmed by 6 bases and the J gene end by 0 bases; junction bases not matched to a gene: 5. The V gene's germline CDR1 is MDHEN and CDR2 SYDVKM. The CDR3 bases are TGTGCCAGCAGATCCCAGGGGGTCTCTGGAAACACCATATATTTT. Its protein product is CASRSQGVSGNTIYF.

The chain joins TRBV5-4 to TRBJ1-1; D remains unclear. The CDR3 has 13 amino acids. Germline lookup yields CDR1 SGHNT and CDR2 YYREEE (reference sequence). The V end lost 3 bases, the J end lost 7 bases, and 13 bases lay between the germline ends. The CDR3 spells CASSYGRTNEAFF. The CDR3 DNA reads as TGTGCCAGCAGCTACGGACGGACCAATGAAGCTTTCTTT.

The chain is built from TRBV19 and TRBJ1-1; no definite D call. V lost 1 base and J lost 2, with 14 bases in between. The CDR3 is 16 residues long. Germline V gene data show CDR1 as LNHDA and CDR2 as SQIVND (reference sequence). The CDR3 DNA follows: TGTGCCAGTAGTATAGGCCAGAGTTGGTTCAACACTGAAGCTTTCTTT. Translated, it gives CASSIGQSWFNTEAFF.

CDR3 residues: CASSPGLAGGFTNEQFF. Written as DNA, the CDR3 is TGTGCCAGCAGCCCAGGACTAGCGGGGGGATTCACGAATGAGCAGTTCTTC. V is TRBV7-7 and J is TRBJ2-1, with 14 bases fitting TRBD2. This CDR3 region has 17 residues. Germline V CDR1 and CDR2: SSHAT, FNYEAQ (reference sequence). V shed 5 bases and J 7 bases; nucleotides not matched to a gene: 10.

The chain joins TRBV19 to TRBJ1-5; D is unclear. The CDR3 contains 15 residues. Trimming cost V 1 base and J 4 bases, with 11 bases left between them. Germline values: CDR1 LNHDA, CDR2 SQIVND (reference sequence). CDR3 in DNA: TGTGCCAGTAGTATAGGACGGTCTCGAAATCAGCCCCAGCATTTT. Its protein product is CASSIGRSRNQPQHF.

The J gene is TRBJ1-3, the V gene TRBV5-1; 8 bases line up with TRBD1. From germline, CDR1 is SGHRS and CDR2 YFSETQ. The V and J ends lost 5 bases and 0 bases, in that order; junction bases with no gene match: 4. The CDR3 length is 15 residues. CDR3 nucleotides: TGCGCCAGCAGGGGGACAGGATACTCTGGAAACACCATATATTTT. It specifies CASRGTGYSGNTIYF. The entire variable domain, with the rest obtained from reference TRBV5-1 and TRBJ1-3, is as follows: KAGVTQTPRYLIKTRGQQVTLSCSPISGHRSVSWYQQTPGQGLQFLFEYFSETQRNKGNFPGRFSGRQFSNSRSEMNVSTLELGDSALYLCASRGTGYSGNTIYFGEGSWLTVV.

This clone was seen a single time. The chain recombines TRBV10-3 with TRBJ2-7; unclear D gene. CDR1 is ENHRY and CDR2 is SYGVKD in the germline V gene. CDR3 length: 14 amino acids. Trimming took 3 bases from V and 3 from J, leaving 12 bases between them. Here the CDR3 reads CAISDSSTSYEQYF. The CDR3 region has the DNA TGTGCCATCAGTGACTCATCCACAAGCTACGAGCAGTACTTC.

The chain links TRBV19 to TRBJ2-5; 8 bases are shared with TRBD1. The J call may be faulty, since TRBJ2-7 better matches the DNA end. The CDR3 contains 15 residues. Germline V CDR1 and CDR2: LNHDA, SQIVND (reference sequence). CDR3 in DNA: TGTGCCAGTAACCAGGGGGCTGAAGGGCCCTACGAGCAGTACTTC. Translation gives CASNQGAEGPYEQYF.

The chain's CDR3 is CASSTTGTGDYGYTF. The CDR3, as DNA: TGTGCCAGTAGTACAACCGGGACAGGGGACTATGGCTACACCTTC. The rearrangement links TRBV19 to TRBJ1-2; 10 bases map to TRBD1. Germline CDR1 and CDR2: LNHDA and SQIVND (reference sequence). This CDR3 has 15 residues. V lost 4 bases and J lost 3; bases outside the gene matches: 5.

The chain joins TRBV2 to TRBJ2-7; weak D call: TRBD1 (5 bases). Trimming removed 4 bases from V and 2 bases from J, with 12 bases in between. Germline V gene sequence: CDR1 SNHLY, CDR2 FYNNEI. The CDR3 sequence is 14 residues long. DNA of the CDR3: TGTGCCAGCAGTGTAAGGGGCGCTCCCTACGAGCAGTACTTC. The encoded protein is CASSVRGAPYEQYF.

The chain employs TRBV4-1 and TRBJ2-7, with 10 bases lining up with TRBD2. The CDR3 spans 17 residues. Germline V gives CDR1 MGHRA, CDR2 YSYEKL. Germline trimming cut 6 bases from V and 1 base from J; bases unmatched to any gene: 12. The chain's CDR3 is CASSQQALAGVSYEQYF. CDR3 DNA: TGCGCCAGCAGTCAACAGGCTCTAGCGGGAGTGTCCTACGAGCAGTACTTC.

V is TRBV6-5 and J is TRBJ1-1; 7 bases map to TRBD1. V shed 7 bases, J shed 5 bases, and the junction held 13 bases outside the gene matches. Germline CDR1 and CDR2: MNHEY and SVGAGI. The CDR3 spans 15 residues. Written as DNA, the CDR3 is TGTGCCAGCAATAAGGCCGGACAGGTCGGAACTGAAGCTTTCTTT. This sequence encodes CASNKAGQVGTEAFF.